This T cell receptor (beta chain) was captured in a study of blood T cell repertoires in COVID-19. Study overall: The United States, Italy and Spain were the sources of the acute and convalescent COVID-19 samples. Sample material is recorded as cDNA or gDNA derived from T cells, B-cell-depleted T cells, or PBMCs.

V lost 1 base to trimming and J lost 0 bases; unmatched junction nucleotides: 4. Germline CDR1 reads SGHTA; CDR2 reads FQGNSA. The CDR3 runs 16 residues. Original processing methods: Nucleated cell number was recorded as an estimate derived from reference gene primer amplification. This table comes from immunoSEQ multiplex PCR, and its TCRdb copy is limited to in-frame clones, with some not included. V and J calls and clone size are copied from that table; D and trimming were computed from the DNA. The table lists roughly 120,000 clones, 65% to 85% of them singletons. The J gene is TRBJ2-3, the V gene TRBV7-2; TRBD2 matches 7 bases. The sequence was obtained from a man in his 70s with acute or convalescent COVID-19. Sequenced: peripheral blood. DNA of the CDR3: TGTGCCAGCAGCTTAGTTAGCGGGCGTAGCACAGATACGCAGTATTTT. It translates to CASSLVSGRSTDTQYF.